This TCR beta chain comes out of a study of beta chain features in type 1 diabetes. The study, taken as a whole, reports: Researchers could not determine here whether HLA type influences TCRB rearrangement.

The junction had 2 bases not matched to a gene; V was cut back by 2 bases and J by 4 bases. The CDR3 is 14 residues long. The germline CDR1 and CDR2 sequences are SGHTA and FQGTGA. Central memory, naive, regulatory and stem cell-like memory CD4+ cells were sorted by CD45RO/CCR7/CD25/CD127/CD95/CD27. Every bit of the isolated RNA underwent reverse transcription, so sequencing read expressed TCRB transcripts. Produced via immunoSEQ multiplex PCR; TCRdb's table is partial and in-frame only. Of some 150,000 clones in the sample, 9.2% were seen once. As for this clone: The antigen is not known.

The TCR sequence derives from a man younger than 30 in good health. The J gene is TRBJ2-3, the V gene TRBV7-3; 8 bases align to TRBD1. The sequenced material came from central memory CD4+ T cells from blood. In DNA form, the CDR3 reads TGTGCCAGCAGCTTAGGGGACAGGCCAGATACGCAGTATTTT. Amino acids: CASSLGDRPDTQYF.